Below are 4 T cell receptor beta chains sequenced from a single sample in a study of T cells in Graves' hyperthyroidism and ophthalmopathy. TCR beta CDR3 regions were amplified from RNA. Primed by the HTBI set, a first-round RT-PCR was run on the TCR CDR3. Each CDR3 protein gets one entry after TCRdb re-called the multiplex PCR reads with MiXCR. Among around 360,000 distinct CDR3 sequences listed, approximately 16% were seen once. Material: blood. The receptors were sampled from a woman aged 55-70 years with Graves' ophthalmopathy.

This clonotype was detected ten times or more. V is TRBV28 and J is TRBJ2-2; the D gene could be TRBD1 or TRBD2 (5 bases each). The V gene's germline CDR1 is MDHEN and CDR2 SYDVKM. This CDR3 contains 14 residues. Between the trimmed V and J ends, which lost 5 bases and 1 base, there was a span of 8 bases. The CDR3 bases are TGTGCCAGCAGTAGGGGACGGAACACCGGGGAGCTGTTTTTT. It is translated as CASSRGRNTGELFF.

This rearrangement joins TRBV9 to TRBJ2-5; D perhaps matches TRBD2 (5 bases). V was pared by 4 bases and J by 3 bases, with 10 bases between. The CDR3 has 13 amino acids. In germline, CDR1 is SGDLS, CDR2 YYNGEE. CDR3 protein: CASSRGIEETQYF. The CDR3 region has the DNA TGTGCCAGCAGCCGGGGAATAGAAGAGACCCAGTACTTC.

This chain connects TRBV13 to TRBJ1-1, with 10 bases identical to TRBD1. Germline loops: CDR1 PRHDT, CDR2 FYEKMQ (reference sequence). The CDR3 runs to 12 residues. V dropped 5 bases and J dropped 7; count of bases not matched to a gene: 1. As DNA, the CDR3 is TGTGCCAGCAGCCGGACAGGGGGTGAAGCTTTCTTT. This encodes CASSRTGGEAFF.

This clonotype was observed many times. The genes are TRBV2 and TRBJ1-5, with a tentative D call TRBD1 (6 bases). The CDR3 is 13 residues long. The germline CDR1 and CDR2 sequences are SNHLY and FYNNEI. V lost 4 bases to trimming and J lost 5 bases, with 9 bases between them. The chain's CDR3 is CASSVKGDQPQHF. The CDR3 DNA follows: TGTGCCAGCAGTGTAAAGGGGGATCAGCCCCAGCATTTT.